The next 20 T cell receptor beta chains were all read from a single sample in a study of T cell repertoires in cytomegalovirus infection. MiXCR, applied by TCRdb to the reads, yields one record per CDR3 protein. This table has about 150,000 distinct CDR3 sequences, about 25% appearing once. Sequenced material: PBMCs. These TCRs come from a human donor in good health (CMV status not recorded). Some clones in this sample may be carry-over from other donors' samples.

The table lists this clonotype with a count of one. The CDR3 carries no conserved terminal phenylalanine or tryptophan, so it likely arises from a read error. The CDR3 coding sequence is TGTGCCAGCTTAGCTAGCTCCTACAATGAGCAGTTCATC. It is translated as CASLASSYNEQFI. The chain couples TRBV28 to TRBJ2-1; D is unresolved. This CDR3 is built from 13 residues. Germline lookup yields CDR1 MDHEN and CDR2 SYDVKM. V lost 8 bases, J lost 0 bases, and 8 bases lay in between.

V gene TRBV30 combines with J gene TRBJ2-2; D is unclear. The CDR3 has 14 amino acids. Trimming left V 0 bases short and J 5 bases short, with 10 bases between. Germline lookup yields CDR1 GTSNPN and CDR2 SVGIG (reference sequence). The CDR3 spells CAWSVRLRTGELFF. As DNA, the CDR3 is TGTGCCTGGAGTGTACGTTTGCGTACCGGGGAGCTGTTTTTT.

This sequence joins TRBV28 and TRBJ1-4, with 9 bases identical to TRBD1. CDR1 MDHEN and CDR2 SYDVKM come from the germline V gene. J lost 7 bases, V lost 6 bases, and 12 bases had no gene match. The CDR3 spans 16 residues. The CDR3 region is CASRIPDRGRGEKLFF. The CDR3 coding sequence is TGTGCCAGCAGAATCCCGGACAGGGGCAGGGGTGAAAAACTGTTTTTT. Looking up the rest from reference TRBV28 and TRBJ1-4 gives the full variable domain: DVKVTQSSRYLVKRTGEKVFLECVQDMDHENMFWYRQDPGLGLRLIYFSYDVKMKEKGDIPEGYSVSREKKERFSLILESASTNQTSMYLCASRIPDRGRGEKLFFGSGTQLSVL.

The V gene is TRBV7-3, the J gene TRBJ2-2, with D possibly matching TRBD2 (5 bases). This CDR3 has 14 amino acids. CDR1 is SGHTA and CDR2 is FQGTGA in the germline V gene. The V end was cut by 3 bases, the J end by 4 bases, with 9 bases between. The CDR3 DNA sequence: TGTGCCAGCAGCTTCGGGGTTAGCACCGGGGAGCTGTTTTTT. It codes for CASSFGVSTGELFF. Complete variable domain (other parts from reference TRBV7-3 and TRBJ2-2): GAGVSQTPSNKVTEKGKYVELRCDPISGHTALYWYRQSLGQGPEFLIYFQGTGAADDSGLPNDRFFAVRPEGSVSTLKIQRTERGDSAVYLCASSFGVSTGELFFGEGSRLTVL.

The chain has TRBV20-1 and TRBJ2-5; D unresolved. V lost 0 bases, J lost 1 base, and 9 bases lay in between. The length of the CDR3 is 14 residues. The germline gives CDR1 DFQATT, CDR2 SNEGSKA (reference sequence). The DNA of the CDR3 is TGCAGTGCTAGAGATACCGGCTTCCAAGAGACCCAGTACTTC. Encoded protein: CSARDTGFQETQYF.

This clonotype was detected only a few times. CDR3 amino acids: CASSLQYGEGPYNEQFF. As DNA, the CDR3 is TGTGCCAGCAGTCTTCAGTACGGGGAGGGCCCATACAATGAGCAGTTCTTC. This chain uses TRBV28 with TRBJ2-1, with 7 bases matching TRBD2. The CDR3 consists of 17 residues. V shed 5 bases, J shed 4 bases, and the junction held 14 bases outside the gene matches. From germline, CDR1 is MDHEN and CDR2 SYDVKM.

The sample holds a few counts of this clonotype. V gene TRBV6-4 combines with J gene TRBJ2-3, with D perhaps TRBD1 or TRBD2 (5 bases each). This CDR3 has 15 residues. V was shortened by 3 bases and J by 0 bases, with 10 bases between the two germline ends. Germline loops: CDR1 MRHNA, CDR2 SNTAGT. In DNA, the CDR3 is TGTGCCAGCAGTGATCCGGGACCGAGCACAGATACGCAGTATTTT. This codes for CASSDPGPSTDTQYF.

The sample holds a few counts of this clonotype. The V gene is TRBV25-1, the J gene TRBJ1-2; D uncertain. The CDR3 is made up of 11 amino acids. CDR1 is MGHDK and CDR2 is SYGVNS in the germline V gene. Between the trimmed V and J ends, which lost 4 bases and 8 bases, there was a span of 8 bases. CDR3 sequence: CASSAGLGYTF. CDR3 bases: TGTGCCAGCAGTGCTGGCTTAGGCTACACCTTC.

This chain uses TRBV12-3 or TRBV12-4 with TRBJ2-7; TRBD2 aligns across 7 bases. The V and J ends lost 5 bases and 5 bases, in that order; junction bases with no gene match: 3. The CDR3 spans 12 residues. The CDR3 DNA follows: TGTGCCAGCAGTGTGACTAGCCACGAGCAGTACTTC. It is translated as CASSVTSHEQYF.

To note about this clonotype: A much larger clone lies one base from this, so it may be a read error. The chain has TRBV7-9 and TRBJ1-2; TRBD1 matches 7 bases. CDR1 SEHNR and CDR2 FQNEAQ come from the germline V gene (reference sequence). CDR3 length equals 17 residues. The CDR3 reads CGSRPSLRQGGDYGYTF. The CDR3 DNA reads TGTGGCAGCCGGCCGAGCCTCCGACAGGGCGGCGACTATGGCTACACCTTC.

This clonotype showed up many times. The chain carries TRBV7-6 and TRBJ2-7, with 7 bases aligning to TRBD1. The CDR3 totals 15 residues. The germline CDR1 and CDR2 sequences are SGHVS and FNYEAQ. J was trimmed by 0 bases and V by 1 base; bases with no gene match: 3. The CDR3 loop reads CASSLGTGSSYEQYF. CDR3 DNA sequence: TGTGCCAGCAGCTTAGGGACAGGAAGCTCCTACGAGCAGTACTTC.

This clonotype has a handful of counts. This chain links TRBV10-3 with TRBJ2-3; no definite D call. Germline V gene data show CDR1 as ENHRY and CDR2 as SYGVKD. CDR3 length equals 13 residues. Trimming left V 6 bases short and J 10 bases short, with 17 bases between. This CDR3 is CAISARVGWAQYF. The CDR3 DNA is TGTGCCATCAGCGCTAGGGTTGGGTGGGCGCAGTATTTT.

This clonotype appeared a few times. CDR3 in DNA: TGTGCCACCAGCAGCTCCGGGACAGGGGCAAATCAGCCCCAGCATTTT. Its translation: CATSSSGTGANQPQHF. The gene calls are TRBV15 and TRBJ1-5; 10 bases are a match to TRBD1. The CDR3 is 16 residues long. CDR1 and CDR2 from the germline V gene are LNHNV and YYDKDF (reference sequence). V was pared by 3 bases and J by 4 bases, with 6 bases of the junction left unmatched.

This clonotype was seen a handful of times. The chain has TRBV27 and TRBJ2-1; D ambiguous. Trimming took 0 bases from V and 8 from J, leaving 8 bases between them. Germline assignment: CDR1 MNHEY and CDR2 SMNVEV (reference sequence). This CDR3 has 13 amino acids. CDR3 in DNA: TGTGCCAGCAGTTTATCCGGGTACGATGAGCAGTTCTTC. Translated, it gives CASSLSGYDEQFF.

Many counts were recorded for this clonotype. The chain's CDR3 is CASSLDSLNEKLFF. The CDR3 DNA is TGTGCCAGCAGCTTAGACAGCCTGAATGAAAAACTGTTTTTT. This chain links TRBV7-2 with TRBJ1-4; D not resolved. Between the trimmed V and J ends, which lost 1 base and 5 bases, there was a span of 8 bases. In germline, CDR1 is SGHTA, CDR2 FQGNSA. The CDR3 extends over 14 amino acids.

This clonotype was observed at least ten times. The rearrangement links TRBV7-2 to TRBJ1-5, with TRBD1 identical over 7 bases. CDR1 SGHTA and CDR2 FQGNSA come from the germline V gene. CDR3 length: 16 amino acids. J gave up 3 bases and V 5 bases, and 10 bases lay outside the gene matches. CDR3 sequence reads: CASSKVVTGYNQPQHF. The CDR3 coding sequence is TGTGCCAGCAGCAAAGTTGTGACAGGGTACAATCAGCCCCAGCATTTT.

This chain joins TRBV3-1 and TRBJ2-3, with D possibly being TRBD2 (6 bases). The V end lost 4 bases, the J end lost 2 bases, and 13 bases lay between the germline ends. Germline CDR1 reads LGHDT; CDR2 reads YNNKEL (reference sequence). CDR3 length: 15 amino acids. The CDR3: CASSPPGLNTDTQYF. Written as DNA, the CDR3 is TGTGCCAGCAGCCCGCCGGGACTGAACACAGATACGCAGTATTTT.

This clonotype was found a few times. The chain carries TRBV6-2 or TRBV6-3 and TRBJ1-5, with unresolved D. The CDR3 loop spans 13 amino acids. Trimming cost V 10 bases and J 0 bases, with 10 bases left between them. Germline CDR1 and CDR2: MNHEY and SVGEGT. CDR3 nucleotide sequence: TGTGCCACCCGGGCCTATAGCAATCAGCCCCAGCATTTT. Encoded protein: CATRAYSNQPQHF.

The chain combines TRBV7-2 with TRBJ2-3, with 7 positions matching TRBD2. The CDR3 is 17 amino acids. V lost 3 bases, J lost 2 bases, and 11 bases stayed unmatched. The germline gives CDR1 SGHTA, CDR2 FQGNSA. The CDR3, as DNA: TGTGCCAGCAGCTTCCTCTTTCGCGGGGGAACCACAGATACGCAGTATTTT. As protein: CASSFLFRGGTTDTQYF.

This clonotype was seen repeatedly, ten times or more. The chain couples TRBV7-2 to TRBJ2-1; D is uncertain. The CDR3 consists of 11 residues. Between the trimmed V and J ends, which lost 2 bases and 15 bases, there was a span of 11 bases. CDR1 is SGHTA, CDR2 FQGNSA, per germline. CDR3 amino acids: CASSLMTAWFF. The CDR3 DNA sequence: TGTGCCAGCAGCTTAATGACGGCCTGGTTCTTC.